This T cell receptor beta chain was recovered during a study of blood T cell repertoires in COVID-19. On the study more broadly: Sources were T cells, B-cell-depleted T cells, or PBMCs; the material itself was cDNA or gDNA.

The study assigned cohorts using participant-reported clinical history. Original analysis: The authors estimated nucleated cell counts from reference gene primer amplification. TCRdb keeps only in-frame clones here, not all; method: immunoSEQ multiplex PCR. The V and J calls and clone size were taken over from that table, and D and trimming were inferred from the DNA. The table has roughly 400,000 clones, about nine tenths seen once. The CDR3 extends over 16 amino acids. The receptor was isolated from a man aged 18 to 30 who had recovered from COVID-19. The sequenced material came from PBMCs or T cells enriched from blood (not recorded which). This chain connects TRBV12-1 to TRBJ1-1. TRBV12-1 is a recognized pseudogene. The CDR3 coding sequence is TGTGCCAGCAGCTCCCCAGGGAGGGGGAGCGGGCCCGAAGCTTTCTTT. It translates to CASSSPGRGSGPEAFF.